Each of the 9 T cell receptor beta chains below was sequenced from the same sample in a study of T cell responses to AZD1222 COVID-19 vaccine. Assay: immunoSEQ multiplex PCR; the TCRdb copy retains only in-frame clones and omits some. This repertoire shows 100,000 or so clones, roughly 90% found once; its top ten account for under 3%. The sequencing here drew on peripheral blood, taken on day 0 of AZD1222 vaccination. The receptors come from an adult in good health.

This chain joins TRBV15 and TRBJ1-3; the D gene is possibly TRBD1 (5 bases). This CDR3 is 12 amino acids long. Trimming took 2 bases from V and 9 from J, leaving 8 bases between them. The germline CDR1 and CDR2 sequences are LNHNV and YYDKDF (reference sequence). The CDR3 DNA sequence: TGTGCCACCAGCAGAACAGGAGGCACCATATATTTT. It translates to CATSRTGGTIYF. The variable domain in full, completed from reference TRBV15 and TRBJ1-3, reads DAMVIQNPRYQVTQFGKPVTLSCSQTLNHNVMYWYQQKSSQAPKLLFHYYDKDFNNEADTPDNFQSRRPNTSFCFLDIRSPGLGDTAMYLCATSRTGGTIYFGEGSWLTVV.

The genes are TRBV12-3 or TRBV12-4 and TRBJ1-3, with no clear D. This CDR3 is built from 13 residues. Trimming took off 10 bases at V and 2 bases at J, with 12 bases between the two ends. CDR3 DNA sequence: TGTGCCACCAAGACCGACGCTGGAAACACCATATATTTT. It specifies CATKTDAGNTIYF.

This chain links TRBV18 with TRBJ1-1; D ambiguous. The germline V gene has CDR1 KGHSH and CDR2 LQKENI. The CDR3 loop spans 13 amino acids. V dropped 5 bases and J dropped 4 bases, with 11 bases sitting between them. The CDR3: CASSRNAGTEAFF. In DNA form, the CDR3 reads TGTGCCAGCTCAAGGAACGCGGGCACTGAAGCTTTCTTT.

The chain carries TRBV6-5 and TRBJ2-7; TRBD1 aligns across 7 bases. The CDR3 is 13 residues long. The germline gives CDR1 MNHEY, CDR2 SVGAGI. The V and J ends lost 5 bases and 4 bases, in that order; junction bases with no gene match: 5. DNA for the CDR3: TGTGCCAGCAGTAGACAGGGTCCGTACGAGCAGTACTTC. It translates to CASSRQGPYEQYF.

This clone has a single count. The rearrangement links TRBV27 to TRBJ1-1, with D uncertain. The CDR3 has 13 amino acids. Trimming pared 2 bases from V and 2 bases from J, leaving 6 bases between. From germline, CDR1 is MNHEY and CDR2 SMNVEV (reference sequence). CDR3 protein: CASSLNRNTEAFF. CDR3 nucleotide sequence: TGTGCCAGCAGTTTAAATCGTAACACTGAAGCTTTCTTT.

The rearrangement uses TRBV2 and TRBJ2-7; TRBD1 agrees at 10 bases. The CDR3 consists of 14 residues. Germline lookup yields CDR1 SNHLY and CDR2 FYNNEI. With V trimmed by 6 bases and J by 4 bases, 6 bases remained unmatched. CDR3: CASRDRGYGYEQYF. The CDR3 nucleotides are TGTGCCAGCAGGGACAGGGGGTATGGGTACGAGCAGTACTTC. Filled out from reference TRBV2 and TRBJ2-7, the complete variable domain reads EPEVTQTPSHQVTQMGQEVILRCVPISNHLYFYWYRQILGQKVEFLVSFYNNEISEKSEIFDDQFSVERPDGSNFTLKIRSTKLEDSAMYFCASRDRGYGYEQYFGPGTRLTVT.

The V call is TRBV4-1, the J call TRBJ1-2, with 7 bases fitting TRBD1. This CDR3 is 15 amino acids long. Germline V gene sequence: CDR1 MGHRA, CDR2 YSYEKL. The J segment lost 1 base and the V segment lost 4 bases, leaving 6 bases of the junction unmatched. The CDR3 DNA reads as TGCGCCAGCAGCCGCATAGACAGGGTTAACTATGGCTACACCTTC. This gives the protein CASSRIDRVNYGYTF.

V usage is TRBV20-1 and J usage is TRBJ2-7; D uncertain. Trimming pared 7 bases from V and 3 bases from J, leaving 10 bases between. There are 11 residues in the CDR3. The germline CDR1 and CDR2 sequences are DFQATT and SNEGSKA (reference sequence). CDR3: CSGLRGYEQYF. The CDR3 DNA follows: TGCAGTGGTCTGCGTGGCTACGAGCAGTACTTC.

The chain links TRBV27 to TRBJ1-1; D gene unclear. V shed 3 bases and J shed 0 bases, with 8 bases lying between them. Germline CDR1 MNHEY, CDR2 SMNVEV (reference sequence). The CDR3 is 14 amino acids. CDR3 DNA sequence: TGTGCCAGCAGTTTCAAGTTCATGAACACTGAAGCTTTCTTT. Protein product: CASSFKFMNTEAFF.